This T cell receptor (beta chain) was recorded in a study of cytomegalovirus exposure and HLA in healthy donors. Study results and limitations: Sequences of the TCR beta chain were said to predict the HLA-A and HLA-B alleles of most subjects accurately.

This clone came up once. Antigen unknown. The PCR had 60 Vbeta and 13 Jbeta primers. Original handling: There were 80 million or so unique TCR beta chains by a later count, and some 12 million of them were shared. The assay was immunoSEQ multiplex PCR, and TCRdb's table has in-frame clones only and misses some. From that table come the V and J calls and clone size; the DNA was used to work out D and trimming. The table lists about 90,000 clones, 55% to 75% of them singletons, with more than 12% in the top ten. This CDR3 comprises 15 residues. Looked up from germline, CDR1 is LNHDA and CDR2 is SQIVND (reference sequence). V lost 4 bases and J lost 10, with 17 bases in between. Regarding donors, all were healthy bone marrow donors.

The sequenced sample was PBMCs. The receptor comes from a woman in her fifties or sixties in good health and CMV-seropositive. V is TRBV19 and J is TRBJ1-6; maybe TRBD1 (5 bases). The CDR3 sequence: CASSTQGGIRSPLHF. DNA of the CDR3: TGTGCCAGTAGTACGCAGGGAGGAATAAGATCACCCCTCCACTTT.